The rows below give T cell receptor beta chains drawn from one sample of a study of blood T cell repertoires in COVID-19. Assay: immunoSEQ multiplex PCR; the TCRdb copy retains only in-frame clones and omits some. The table includes about 47,000 clones, 70% to 90% detected once. The sequencing sample was made of peripheral blood. The receptors originated from a man aged 50 to 59 with active COVID-19. Each CDR3 is given with its conserved first and last residue. D genes are given only for firm matches. The listing skips clone size in some rows; elsewhere it reads once, few, many or a size class.

.	.	TRBV3-1/TRBV3-2	TRBJ1-1	TGTGCCAGCAGCCAAGCGGGGTACGGCACTGAAGCTTTCTTT	CASSQAGYGTEAFF
.	TRBD1	TRBV11-3	TRBJ2-7	TGTGCCAGCAGCGGGGACAGGGCCACCTACGAGCAGTACTTC	CASSGDRATYEQYF
.	TRBD2	TRBV19	TRBJ2-1	TGTGCCAGTCGGACTAGCGGGATTTACAATGAGCAGTTCTTC	CASRTSGIYNEQFF
.	.	TRBV7-8	TRBJ2-3	TGTGCCAGCAGCTTACTGCGGGGGCCAGATACGCAGTATTTT	CASSLLRGPDTQYF
.	.	TRBV6-2/TRBV6-3	TRBJ1-2	TGTGCCAGCAGTTACGTTCGGGATCCGAACTATGGCTACACCTTC	CASSYVRDPNYGYTF
.	TRBD1	TRBV11-2	TRBJ2-1	TGTGCCAGCAGCCATACCGGGACAGGACCCTACAATGAGCAGTTCTTC	CASSHTGTGPYNEQFF
.	.	TRBV11-2	TRBJ2-1	TGTGCCAGCAGCCCCCTGTCTAATGAGCAGTTCTTC	CASSPLSNEQFF
once	TRBD2	TRBV29-1	TRBJ2-3	TGCAGCGTTGAGATAGGTCTAGCGGGGGGGAACACAGATACGCAGTATTTT	CSVEIGLAGGNTDTQYF
.	.	TRBV19	TRBJ1-1	TGTGCCAGTAGCCCTGGACACGGGCTTGAAGCTTTCTTT	CASSPGHGLEAFF
.	TRBD2	TRBV2	TRBJ2-5	TGTGCCAGCGGGCGGCGGGGGGGCCAAGAGACCCAGTACTTC	CASGRRGGQETQYF
.	.	TRBV6-5	TRBJ1-1	TGTGCCAGCAGTTACCCTGTCGGTCCCCCGGGAACTGAAGCTTTCTTT	CASSYPVGPPGTEAFF
few	TRBD2	TRBV5-1	TRBJ2-1	TGCGCCAGCAGCCAGACACCTTTAGCGGGCAGCTCCTACAATGAGCAGTTCTTC	CASSQTPLAGSSYNEQFF
.	.	TRBV10-3	TRBJ1-2	TGTGCCACCAGGGAGGACCGCGCGGCCTATGGCTACACCTTC	CATREDRAAYGYTF
.	.	TRBV4-1	TRBJ1-2	TGCGCCAGCAGCCAAGTCTTAGGGGACTATGGCTACACCTTC	CASSQVLGDYGYTF
.	.	TRBV5-6	TRBJ1-2	TGTGCCAGCAGCTTGGTTCCTTACTATGGCTACACCTTC	CASSLVPYYGYTF
.	TRBD1	TRBV5-1	TRBJ2-4	TGCGCCAGCAGCGCAAGAGCAGGGACAGATAATAAAGCAAGAAACATTCAGTACTTC	CASSARAGTDNKARNIQYF
.	.	TRBV11-2	TRBJ2-2	TGTGCCAGCGGGGAGTGGTCGAACACCGGGGAGCTGTTTTTT	CASGEWSNTGELFF
.	TRBD1	TRBV5-1	TRBJ1-2	TGCGCCAGCAGCCGCGAGACAGGGCCCTCTAACTATGGCTACACCTTC	CASSRETGPSNYGYTF
once	.	TRBV12-3/TRBV12-4	TRBJ1-1	TGTGCCAGCAGCGTAACAGGGTTGGCTGAAGCTTTCTTT	CASSVTGLAEAFF
.	TRBD2	TRBV5-1	TRBJ2-5	TGCGCCAGCAGCCCCGGGACTAGCGGCCAAGAGACCCAGTACTTC	CASSPGTSGQETQYF
few	.	TRBV5-1	TRBJ2-1	TGCGCCAGCAGCTTGGGGGACACCCCCTACAATGAGCAGTTCTTC	CASSLGDTPYNEQFF
few	TRBD1	TRBV6-5	TRBJ1-5	TGTGCCAGTGCTGACAGGGGGAATCAGCCCCAGCATTTT	CASADRGNQPQHF
.	.	TRBV4-2	TRBJ2-7	TGTGCCAGCAGCCAAGAACCCGTTCGGGATTACGGCCCACCGTACTTC	CASSQEPVRDYGPPYF
few	TRBD1	TRBV19	TRBJ1-5	TGTGCCAGTATTGACAGGGTTGGCATGGTCAATCAGCCCCAGCATTTT	CASIDRVGMVNQPQHF
.	.	TRBV2	TRBJ2-1	TGTGCCAGCAGGACTGACCTGGAAGCCTACAATGAGCAGTTCTTC	CASRTDLEAYNEQFF
.	.	TRBV19	TRBJ1-5	TGTGCCAGTAATGACAATACCTTCAATCAGCCCCAGCATTTT	CASNDNTFNQPQHF
few	.	TRBV7-9	TRBJ1-5	TGTGCCAGCAGCCCGGGGGAACAGCCCCAGCATTTT	CASSPGEQPQHF
.	TRBD2	TRBV29-1	TRBJ2-2	TGCAGCGTTCATGCGGGGGTAAACACCGGGGAGCTGTTTTTT	CSVHAGVNTGELFF
.	TRBD1	TRBV7-3	TRBJ2-1	TGTGCCAGCAGCTTAACAGGGACAGGGCACAATGAGCAGTTCTTC	CASSLTGTGHNEQFF
.	TRBD2	TRBV4-2	TRBJ2-1	TGTGCCAGCAGCCCCCGACTAGCGGGAGGGTCTGGTTCCCCCAATGAGCAGTTCTTC	CASSPRLAGGSGSPNEQFF
once	.	TRBV6-5	TRBJ2-1	TGTGCCAGCAGACAAGGAGCAGGGGAGTCGAATGAGCAGTTCTTC	CASRQGAGESNEQFF
.	TRBD1	TRBV4-3	TRBJ1-6	TGCGCCAGCAGCCAAGTTCCAGGGGGCTATAATTCACCCCTCCACTTT	CASSQVPGGYNSPLHF
.	.	TRBV19	TRBJ2-7	TGTGCCAGTAGTATCGGAGTGACAGCAGGATACGAGCAGTACTTC	CASSIGVTAGYEQYF
.	.	TRBV18	TRBJ2-3	TGTGCCAGCTCACCCCTTAACACAGATACGCAGTATTTT	CASSPLNTDTQYF
.	.	TRBV1	TRBJ2-3	TGCACCAGCAGCCGAAGGGAACTAGCGGGAGGCACAGATACGCAGTATTTT	CTSSRRELAGGTDTQYF
.	.	TRBV29-1	TRBJ2-7	TGCAGCGTTGATTCGGGTTACGAGCAGTACTTC	CSVDSGYEQYF
.	TRBD1	TRBV2	TRBJ2-5	TGTGCCAGCAGTGAGGGACAGTACCAAGAGACCCAGTACTTC	CASSEGQYQETQYF
.	TRBD1	TRBV14	TRBJ1-1	TGTGCCAGCAGCCGCAGGACAGGGTTTAGCACTGAAGCTTTCTTT	CASSRRTGFSTEAFF
.	TRBD2	TRBV5-6	TRBJ2-3	TGTGCCAGCAGCAGGGCGGGAGGACTTGCAGATACGCAGTATTTT	CASSRAGGLADTQYF
once	TRBD2	TRBV6-6	TRBJ2-5	TGTGCCAGCAGTTACGCCCCAGCGGGAGAGGAGACCCAGTACTTC	CASSYAPAGEETQYF
once	.	TRBV7-6	TRBJ1-6	TGTGCCAGCAGCTTATTGGCTGGGTGGGGAAAGCGGTCGGCCAATTCACCCCTCCACTTT	CASSLLAGWGKRSANSPLHF
.	TRBD2	TRBV2	TRBJ2-4	TGTGCCAGCAGGACAGGACTAGCGGGAGATTTTGGAAACATTCAGTACTTC	CASRTGLAGDFGNIQYF